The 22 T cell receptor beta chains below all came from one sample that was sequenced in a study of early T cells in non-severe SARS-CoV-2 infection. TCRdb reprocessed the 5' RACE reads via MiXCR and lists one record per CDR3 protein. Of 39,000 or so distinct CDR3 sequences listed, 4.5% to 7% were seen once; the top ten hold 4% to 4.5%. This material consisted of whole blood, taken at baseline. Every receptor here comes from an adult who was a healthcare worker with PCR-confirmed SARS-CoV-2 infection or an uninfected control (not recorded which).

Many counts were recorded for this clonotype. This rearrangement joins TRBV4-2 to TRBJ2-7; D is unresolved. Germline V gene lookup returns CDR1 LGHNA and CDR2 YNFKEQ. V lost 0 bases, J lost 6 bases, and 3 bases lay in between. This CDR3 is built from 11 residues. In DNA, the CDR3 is TGTGCCAGCAGCCAAGAGAGCGAGCAGTACTTC. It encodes CASSQESEQYF.

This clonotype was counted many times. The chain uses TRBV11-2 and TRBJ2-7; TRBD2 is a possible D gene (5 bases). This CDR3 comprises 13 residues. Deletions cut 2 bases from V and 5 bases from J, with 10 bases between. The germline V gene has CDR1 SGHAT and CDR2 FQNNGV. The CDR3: CASSLITGNEQYF. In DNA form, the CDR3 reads TGTGCCAGCAGCTTAATAACGGGAAACGAGCAGTACTTC.

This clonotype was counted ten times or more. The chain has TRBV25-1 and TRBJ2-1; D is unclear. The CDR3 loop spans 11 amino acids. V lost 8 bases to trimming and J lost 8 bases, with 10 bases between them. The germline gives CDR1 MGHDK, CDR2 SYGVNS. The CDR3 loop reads CASRLTDEQFF. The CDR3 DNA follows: TGTGCCAGCCGCCTCACCGATGAGCAGTTCTTC. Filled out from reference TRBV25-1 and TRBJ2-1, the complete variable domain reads EADIYQTPRYLVIGTGKKITLECSQTMGHDKMYWYQQDPGMELHLIHYSYGVNSTEKGDLSSESTVSRIRTEHFPLTLESARPSHTSQYLCASRLTDEQFFGPGTRLTVL.

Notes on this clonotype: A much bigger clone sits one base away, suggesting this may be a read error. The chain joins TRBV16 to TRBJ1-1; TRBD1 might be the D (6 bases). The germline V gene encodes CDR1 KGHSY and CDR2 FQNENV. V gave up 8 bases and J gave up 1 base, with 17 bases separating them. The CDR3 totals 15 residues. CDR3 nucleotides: TGTGCCAGCTGCGACACGGGGGCGTCGAACACTGAAGCTTTCTTT. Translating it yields CASCDTGASNTEAFF.

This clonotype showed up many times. The CDR3 bases are TGTGCCACCAGTAGGCAGGAGGGGACTGAAGCTTTCTTT. Residues: CATSRQEGTEAFF. The genes are TRBV24-1 and TRBJ1-1; D is possibly TRBD1 (5 bases). V lost 6 bases and J 5 bases, leaving 12 bases between the germline ends. Germline CDR1 and CDR2: KGHDR and SFDVKD. The CDR3 has 13 residues.

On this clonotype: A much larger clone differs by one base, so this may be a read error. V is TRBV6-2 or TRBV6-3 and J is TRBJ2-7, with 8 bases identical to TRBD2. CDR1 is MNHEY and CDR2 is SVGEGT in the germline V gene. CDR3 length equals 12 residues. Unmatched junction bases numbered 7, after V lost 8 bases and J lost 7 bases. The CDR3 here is CASASGGQEQYF. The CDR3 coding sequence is TGTGCCAGCGCCAGCGGGGGCCAGGAGCAGTACTTC.

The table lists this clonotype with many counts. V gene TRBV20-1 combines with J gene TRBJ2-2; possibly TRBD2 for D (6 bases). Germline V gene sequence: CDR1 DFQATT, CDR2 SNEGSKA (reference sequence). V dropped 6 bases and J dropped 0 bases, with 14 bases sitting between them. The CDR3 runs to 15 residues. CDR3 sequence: CSAAAGGANTGELFF. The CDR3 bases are TGCAGTGCCGCGGCCGGCGGGGCGAACACCGGGGAGCTGTTTTTT.

CDR3 residues: CASSSGTGGTDTQYF. The CDR3 DNA sequence: TGTGCCAGCAGCTCCGGGACAGGGGGGACAGATACGCAGTATTTT. The chain links TRBV7-3 to TRBJ2-3, with TRBD1 matching over 11 bases. Germline CDR1 is SGHTA and CDR2 is FQGTGA. The CDR3 has 15 residues. Trimming cost V 4 bases and J 3 bases; bases outside gene matches: 3.

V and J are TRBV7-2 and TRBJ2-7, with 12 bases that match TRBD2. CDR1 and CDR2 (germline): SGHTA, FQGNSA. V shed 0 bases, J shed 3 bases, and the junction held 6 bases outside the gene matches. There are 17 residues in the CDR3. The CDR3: CASSLARLAGEGYEQYF. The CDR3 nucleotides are TGTGCCAGCAGCTTAGCGCGACTAGCGGGAGAGGGCTACGAGCAGTACTTC.

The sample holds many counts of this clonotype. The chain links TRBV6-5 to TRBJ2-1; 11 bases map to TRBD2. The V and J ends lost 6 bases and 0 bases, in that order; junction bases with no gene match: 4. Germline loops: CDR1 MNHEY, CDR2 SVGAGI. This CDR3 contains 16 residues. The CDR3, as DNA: TGTGCCAGCAGGGTTACTAGCGGGAGCTCCTACAATGAGCAGTTCTTC. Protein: CASRVTSGSSYNEQFF.

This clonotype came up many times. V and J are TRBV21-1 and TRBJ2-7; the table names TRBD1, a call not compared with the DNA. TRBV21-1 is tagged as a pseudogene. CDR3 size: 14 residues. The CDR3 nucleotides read TGTGCCAGCAGTCCCGGGACGATTCCCTACGAGCAGTACTTC. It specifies CASSPGTIPYEQYF.

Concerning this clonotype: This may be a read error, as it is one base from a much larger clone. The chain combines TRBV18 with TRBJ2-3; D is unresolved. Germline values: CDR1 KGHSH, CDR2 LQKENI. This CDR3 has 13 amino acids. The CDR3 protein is CAGSASSTDTQYF. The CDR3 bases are TGTGCCGGCTCAGCCTCTTCCACAGATACGCAGTATTTT.

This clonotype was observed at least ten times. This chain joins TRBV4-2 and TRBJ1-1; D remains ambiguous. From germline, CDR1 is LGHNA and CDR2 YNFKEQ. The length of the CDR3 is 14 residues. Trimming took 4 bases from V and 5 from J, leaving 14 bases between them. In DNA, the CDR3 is TGTGCCAGCAGCCCCCGGCGGTCGAAGACTGAAGCTTTCTTT. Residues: CASSPRRSKTEAFF.

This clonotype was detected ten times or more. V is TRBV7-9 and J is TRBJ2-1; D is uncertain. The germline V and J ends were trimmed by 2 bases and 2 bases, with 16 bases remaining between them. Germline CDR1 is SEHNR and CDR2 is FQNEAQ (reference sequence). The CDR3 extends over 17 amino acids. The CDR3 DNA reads TGTGCCAGCAGCTTAACCATAACCCTGGGTCCCTACAATGAGCAGTTCTTC. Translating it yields CASSLTITLGPYNEQFF. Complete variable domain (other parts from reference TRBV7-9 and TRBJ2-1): DTGVSQNPRHKITKRGQNVTFRCDPISEHNRLYWYRQTLGQGPEFLTYFQNEAQLEKSRLLSDRFSAERPKGSFSTLEIQRTEQGDSAMYLCASSLTITLGPYNEQFFGPGTRLTVL.

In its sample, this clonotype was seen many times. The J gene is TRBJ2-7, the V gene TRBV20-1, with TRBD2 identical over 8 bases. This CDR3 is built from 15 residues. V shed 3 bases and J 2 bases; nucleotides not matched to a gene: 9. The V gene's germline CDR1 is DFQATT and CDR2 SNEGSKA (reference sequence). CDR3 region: CSARRSGSRTYEQYF. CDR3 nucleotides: TGCAGTGCTAGGAGGAGCGGGAGTCGAACCTACGAGCAGTACTTC.

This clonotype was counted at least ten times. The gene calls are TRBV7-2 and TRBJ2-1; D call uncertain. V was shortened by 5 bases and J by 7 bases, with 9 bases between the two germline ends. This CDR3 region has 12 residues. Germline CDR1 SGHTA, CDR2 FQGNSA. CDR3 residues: CASSPPANEQFF. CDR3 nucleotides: TGTGCCAGCAGCCCCCCCGCGAATGAGCAGTTCTTC.

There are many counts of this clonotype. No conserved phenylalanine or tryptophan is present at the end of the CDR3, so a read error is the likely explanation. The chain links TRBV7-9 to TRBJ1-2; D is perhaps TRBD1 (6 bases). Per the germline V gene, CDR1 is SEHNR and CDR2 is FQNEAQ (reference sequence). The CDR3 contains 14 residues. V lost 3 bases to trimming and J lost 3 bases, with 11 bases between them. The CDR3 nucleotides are TGTGCCAGCAGCTTGGAAGGGGGATACTATGGCTACACCCTC. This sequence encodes CASSLEGGYYGYTL.

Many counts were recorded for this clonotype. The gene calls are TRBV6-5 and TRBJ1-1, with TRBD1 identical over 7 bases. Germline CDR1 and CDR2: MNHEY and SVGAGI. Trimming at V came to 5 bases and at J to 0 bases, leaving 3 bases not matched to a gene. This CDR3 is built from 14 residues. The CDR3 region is CASSTGTVNTEAFF. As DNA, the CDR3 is TGTGCCAGCAGTACCGGGACAGTGAACACTGAAGCTTTCTTT.

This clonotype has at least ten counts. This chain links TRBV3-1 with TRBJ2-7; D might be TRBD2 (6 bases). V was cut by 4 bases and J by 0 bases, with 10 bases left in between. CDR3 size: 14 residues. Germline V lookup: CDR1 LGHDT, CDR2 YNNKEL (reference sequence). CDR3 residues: CASSLGGSSYEQYF. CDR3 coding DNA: TGTGCCAGCAGCCTCGGAGGGAGCTCCTACGAGCAGTACTTC.

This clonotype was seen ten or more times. The CDR3 region has the DNA TGTGCCAGCAAGGACAGCGGGCCAGATACGCAGTATTTT. It translates to CASKDSGPDTQYF. This chain joins TRBV2 and TRBJ2-3; either TRBD1 or TRBD2 may supply D (6 bases each). V was cut by 7 bases and J by 4 bases, with 12 bases left in between. Per the germline V gene, CDR1 is SNHLY and CDR2 is FYNNEI. The CDR3 runs 13 residues.

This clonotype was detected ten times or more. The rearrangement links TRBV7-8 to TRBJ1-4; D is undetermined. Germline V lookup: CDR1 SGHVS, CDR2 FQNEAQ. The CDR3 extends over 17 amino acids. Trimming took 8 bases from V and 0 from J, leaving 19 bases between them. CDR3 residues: CASSQALGPATNEKLFF. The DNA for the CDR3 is TGTGCCAGCTCTCAGGCCCTAGGGCCTGCAACTAATGAAAAACTGTTTTTT.

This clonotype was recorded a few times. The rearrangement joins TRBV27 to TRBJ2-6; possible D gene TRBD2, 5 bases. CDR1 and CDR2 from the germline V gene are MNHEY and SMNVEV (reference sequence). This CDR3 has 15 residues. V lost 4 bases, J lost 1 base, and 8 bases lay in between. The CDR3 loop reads CASSSRGSGANVLTF. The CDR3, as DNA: TGTGCCAGCAGTTCCCGGGGATCTGGGGCCAACGTCCTGACTTTC.